This T cell receptor (gamma chain) appears in the sequencing data of a study of gamma-delta chains in newborns, infants, children. Study background: Microbial exposure reportedly drives polyclonal innate γδ T cell expansion after birth.

Comments on this clone: This likely reflects a read error, since a far larger clone is one base away.

This CDR3 contains 12 residues. Germline lookup yields CDR1 EGSTGY and CDR2 YDSYTSSV. TCRdb re-called clones from the reads via CATT. The repertoire includes hundreds of gamma-chain clones, approximately 1.5% of them detected once, and 15% to 20% sits in the top ten. The sequence was obtained from a child who was a newborn, infant or young child, either healthy, febrile or measles-vaccinated (not recorded which). Sequencing was carried out using blood. V gene TRGV4 combines with J gene TRGJ1 or TRGJ2. The CDR3 sequence: CANWLNYYKKLF. The CDR3 DNA is TGTGCCAACTGGCTGAATTATTATAAGAAACTCTTT.